The present T cell receptor beta chain was sequenced within a study of OX40 agonist ivuxolimab in advanced cancers. As to this clone: Its antigen is unknown.

Deletions cut 0 bases from V and 1 base from J, with 9 bases between. CDR1 GTSNPN and CDR2 SVGIG come from the germline V gene (reference sequence). This CDR3 is built from 14 residues. Sequencing was performed with immunoSEQ multiplex PCR; in TCRdb, only in-frame clones are kept and a portion is missing. The repertoire holds about 50,000 clones, with roughly nine tenths as singletons. Points from the study as a whole: Which antigen the expanded peripheral T cells recognized is unknown.

This sequence joins TRBV30 and TRBJ1-1; TRBD1 is a possible D gene (6 bases). The TCR originated in an adult with an advanced solid tumor such as melanoma, head and neck, liver or kidney cancer. The sequenced sample was CD4+ or CD8+ T cells sorted from blood, obtained in a trial of the OX40 agonist ivuxolimab. For the CDR3, the DNA is TGTGCCTGGAGTGTGGAGGGGGGGAACACTGAAGCTTTCTTT. The encoded protein is CAWSVEGGNTEAFF.